These 15 T cell receptor beta chains came from one sample sequenced in a study of T cell repertoires in cytomegalovirus infection. TCRdb re-derived calls from the reads in MiXCR, one entry per CDR3 protein. This table holds hundreds of thousands of distinct CDR3 sequences, 20% to 30% found once. Sequenced input: CD8+ T cells from PBMCs. These TCRs come from a human donor in good health (CMV status not recorded). Some clones in this sample may be carry-over from other donors' samples.

The CDR3 sequence: CASSSDRGGNEQFF. For the CDR3, the DNA is TGTGCCAGCAGCTCGGACAGGGGAGGGAATGAGCAGTTCTTC. V gene TRBV7-6 combines with J gene TRBJ2-1; TRBD1 matches 9 bases. The CDR3 spans 14 residues. V gave up 4 bases and J gave up 7 bases; unmatched junction bases: 5. The germline V gene has CDR1 SGHVS and CDR2 FNYEAQ.

This clonotype occurred a few times. This chain joins TRBV3-1 and TRBJ2-7; tentatively, D is TRBD1 (5 bases). Germline-derived CDR1 and CDR2 are LGHDT and YNNKEL (reference sequence). CDR3 size: 14 residues. Trimming took 4 bases from V and 2 from J, leaving 12 bases between them. CDR3 in DNA: TGTGCCAGCAGCCCCCTACAGGCAACCTACGAGCAGTACTTC. It codes for CASSPLQATYEQYF.

The CDR3: CASSSLRDRGTDTQYF. CDR3 nucleotides: TGTGCCAGCAGCAGCCTCCGGGACAGGGGCACAGATACGCAGTATTTT. The chain carries TRBV7-9 and TRBJ2-3, with 9 bases aligning to TRBD1. The CDR3 extends over 16 amino acids. V dropped 5 bases and J dropped 1; count of bases not matched to a gene: 7. Germline V CDR1 and CDR2: SEHNR, FQNEAQ (reference sequence).

In its sample, this clonotype was seen a few times. The chain combines TRBV7-9 with TRBJ1-1; D gene ambiguous. CDR1 SEHNR and CDR2 FQNEAQ come from the germline V gene (reference sequence). This CDR3 is 17 amino acids long. V lost 3 bases and J lost 0, with 17 bases in between. The CDR3 spells CASSFGSRISLNTEAFF. As DNA, the CDR3 is TGTGCCAGCAGCTTTGGGAGCCGCATCTCTTTGAACACTGAAGCTTTCTTT.

A few counts support this clonotype. The V and J genes are TRBV28 and TRBJ1-1; 8 bases are a match to TRBD1. The CDR3 has 17 residues. Germline loops: CDR1 MDHEN, CDR2 SYDVKM. Trimming cost V 3 bases and J 0 bases; bases outside gene matches: 9. This chain's CDR3 is CASSLDRVAFMNTEAFF. CDR3 sequence (DNA): TGTGCCAGCAGTTTGGACAGGGTGGCCTTCATGAACACTGAAGCTTTCTTT.

This clonotype was seen only a few times. The chain links TRBV12-5 to TRBJ1-2, with D unclear. The V gene's germline CDR1 is LGHNT and CDR2 FRNRAP. Trimming took off 4 bases at V and 4 bases at J, with 16 bases between the two ends. The CDR3 totals 15 residues. CDR3 DNA: TGTGCTAGTGGTTCCGATGATGGCAGTTTCTATGGCTACACCTTC. This translates into CASGSDDGSFYGYTF.

In its sample, this clonotype was seen a few times. The chain links TRBV2 to TRBJ2-2; D perhaps matches TRBD2 (6 bases). V was pared by 2 bases and J by 4 bases, with 11 bases between. CDR1 is SNHLY, CDR2 FYNNEI, per germline. This CDR3 is built from 15 residues. CDR3 bases: TGTGCCAGCAGTGAAACCGGGAGTTCCACCGGGGAGCTGTTTTTT. Translated, it gives CASSETGSSTGELFF. The full variable domain, completed using reference TRBV2 and TRBJ2-2, is EPEVTQTPSHQVTQMGQEVILRCVPISNHLYFYWYRQILGQKVEFLVSFYNNEISEKSEIFDDQFSVERPDGSNFTLKIRSTKLEDSAMYFCASSETGSSTGELFFGEGSRLTVL.

The chain recombines TRBV6-6 with TRBJ2-2, with D possibly called TRBD1 or TRBD2 (6 bases each). The CDR3 consists of 15 residues. The germline V and J ends were trimmed by 1 base and 6 bases, with 12 bases remaining between them. Germline V CDR1 and CDR2: MNHNY, SVGAGI (reference sequence). The chain's CDR3 is CASSYFGGASGELFF. Written as DNA, the CDR3 is TGTGCCAGCAGTTACTTCGGGGGCGCCTCCGGGGAGCTGTTTTTT.

In this sample, this clonotype turned up many times. This chain's CDR3 is CASSLEFLGGRQETQYF. In DNA, the CDR3 is TGTGCCAGCAGCTTAGAATTCCTAGGGGGGCGCCAAGAGACCCAGTACTTC. The chain joins TRBV11-3 to TRBJ2-5, with D perhaps being TRBD1 or TRBD2 (6 bases each). The CDR3 extends over 17 amino acids. Per germline, CDR1 SGHNT and CDR2 YENEEA. Trimming removed 0 bases at V and 1 base at J, with 15 bases between.

This clonotype was counted at least ten times. The chain combines TRBV6-6 with TRBJ1-5; possibly TRBD1 for D (6 bases). Trimming stripped 2 bases from V and 7 bases from J, with 12 bases between. The CDR3 totals 14 residues. The germline gives CDR1 MNHNY, CDR2 SVGAGI (reference sequence). CDR3 coding DNA: TGTGCCAGCAGTTACAGGGGGGTGGTCCAGCCCCAGCATTTT. Protein product: CASSYRGVVQPQHF.

This sequence joins TRBV2 and TRBJ2-1, with TRBD1 matching 8 bases. The germline gives CDR1 SNHLY, CDR2 FYNNEI. Trimming took 6 bases from V and 3 from J; bases not matched to a gene: 7. The CDR3 contains 15 residues. The CDR3 coding sequence is TGTGCCAGCAGGACGACAGGGGACGGCTACAATGAGCAGTTCTTC. This codes for CASRTTGDGYNEQFF.

The V and J genes are TRBV7-9 and TRBJ2-2; D is possibly TRBD1 (6 bases). The ends were cut back, 2 bases at V and 2 bases at J, with 15 bases in the middle. Germline CDR1 is SEHNR and CDR2 is FQNEAQ (reference sequence). This CDR3 is built from 17 residues. Here the CDR3 DNA reads TGTGCCAGCAGCTTACCTAAGGGACAACTCAACACCGGGGAGCTGTTTTTT. Its translation: CASSLPKGQLNTGELFF.

This clonotype has a count of ten or more. This chain joins TRBV7-9 and TRBJ1-1; D unclear. The germline V gene encodes CDR1 SEHNR and CDR2 FQNEAQ (reference sequence). With 5 bases removed from V and 6 bases from J, the gap between germline ends came to 13 bases. This CDR3 is 13 amino acids long. The DNA of the CDR3 is TGTGCCAGCAGCGCCGACTGGGAGCCTGAAGCTTTCTTT. Its protein is CASSADWEPEAFF.

This clonotype was observed a handful of times. The J gene is TRBJ2-3, the V gene TRBV28; the match to TRBD1 covers 10 bases. The germline V gene has CDR1 MDHEN and CDR2 SYDVKM. The length of the CDR3 is 16 residues. V was pared by 2 bases and J by 5 bases, with 7 bases of the junction left unmatched. The CDR3 nucleotides read TGTGCCAGCAGTTTAGCACGACAGGGGGCTAAAGATACGCAGTATTTT. Its protein is CASSLARQGAKDTQYF.

This clonotype was detected ten times or more. The gene calls are TRBV7-2 and TRBJ2-7, with D uncertain. The CDR3 has 16 amino acids. From germline, CDR1 is SGHTA and CDR2 FQGNSA. Trimming cost V 4 bases and J 2 bases, with 18 bases left between them. In DNA, the CDR3 is TGTGCCAGCAGCTCAGAGGTCTTGAGCGTCCCCTACGAGCAGTACGTC. As protein: CASSSEVLSVPYEQYV.